The 15 T cell receptor beta chains below come from one sample, sequenced in a study of spatial heterogeneity in lung cancer. Time point given: blood at routine non-recurrence follow-up after resection. TCRdb re-called the 5' RACE reads through MiXCR, storing one row per CDR3 protein. The sample has approximately 93,000 distinct CDR3 sequences, approximately 19% seen once. The material sequenced was PBMCs, taken at follow-up. Receptors originate from a male donor with early-stage non-small cell lung cancer.

This chain uses TRBV7-9 with TRBJ2-7; TRBD1 aligns across 8 bases. This CDR3 comprises 14 residues. The junction had 6 bases not matched to a gene; V was cut back by 5 bases and J by 3 bases. Looked up from germline, CDR1 is SEHNR and CDR2 is FQNEAQ (reference sequence). The chain's CDR3 is CASSGDRSVYEQYF. The CDR3 nucleotides read TGTGCCAGCAGCGGGGACAGGTCCGTCTACGAGCAGTACTTC.

This clonotype was counted only a few times. The rearrangement links TRBV4-1 to TRBJ2-2; D uncertain. The V gene lost 0 bases and the J gene lost 1 base, with 3 bases spanning the gap. The CDR3 is 14 amino acids. The germline gives CDR1 MGHRA, CDR2 YSYEKL. CDR3 sequence reads: CASSQEENTGELFF. The CDR3 DNA reads TGCGCCAGCAGCCAAGAGGAGAACACCGGGGAGCTGTTTTTT.

The chain employs TRBV19 and TRBJ1-1; D is ambiguous. V lost 6 bases, J lost 7 bases, and 6 bases lay in between. Germline V gene sequence: CDR1 LNHDA, CDR2 SQIVND (reference sequence). The CDR3 has 10 residues. The DNA of the CDR3 is TGTGCCAGTAGGGGAAATGAAGCTTTCTTT. Protein: CASRGNEAFF.

This clonotype was seen a few times. The chain recombines TRBV29-1 with TRBJ1-2; unclear D gene. Germline loops: CDR1 SQVTM, CDR2 ANQGSEA. The CDR3 is made up of 12 amino acids. V was clipped by 7 bases and J by 4 bases, with 13 bases between them. For the CDR3, the DNA is TGCAGCGCCTTGACGGAGATCTATGGCTACACCTTC. Protein product: CSALTEIYGYTF.

This clonotype was seen ten or more times. This sequence joins TRBV4-2 and TRBJ2-5; TRBD2 aligns across 7 bases. Trimming took 5 bases from V and 5 from J; bases not matched to a gene: 20. The CDR3 length is 18 residues. Germline CDR1 reads LGHNA; CDR2 reads YNFKEQ. CDR3 amino acids: CASSLQEGSGKLHETQYF. CDR3 in DNA: TGTGCCAGCAGCTTGCAAGAGGGGAGCGGGAAGTTGCACGAGACCCAGTACTTC.

This clonotype was seen at least ten times. This chain links TRBV19 with TRBJ1-5, with TRBD1 as a possible D gene (6 bases). This CDR3 region has 14 residues. From germline, CDR1 is LNHDA and CDR2 SQIVND (reference sequence). V was pared by 6 bases and J by 1 base, with 10 bases between. The CDR3 nucleotides read TGTGCCAGTAGGACAGGTGGAAGCAATCAGCCCCAGCATTTT. It codes for CASRTGGSNQPQHF.

This clonotype counts as large. In DNA, the CDR3 is TGTGCCAGCAGCCCCTGGGACAGGGGGTTTAGAGAGCAGTACGTC. This encodes CASSPWDRGFREQYV. The chain recombines TRBV5-6 with TRBJ2-7; 11 nucleotides agree with TRBD1. CDR3 length: 15 amino acids. Germline V lookup: CDR1 SGHDT, CDR2 YYEEEE. Losses at the gene ends were 4 bases for V and 7 bases for J; bases not matched to a gene: 10.

The chain couples TRBV6-5 to TRBJ2-7, with D perhaps TRBD1 or TRBD2 (6 bases each). The CDR3 covers 15 residues. With 3 bases removed from V and 6 bases from J, the gap between germline ends came to 18 bases. Germline CDR1 reads MNHEY; CDR2 reads SVGAGI. CDR3 protein: CASSYSRGGTSEQYF. In DNA form, the CDR3 reads TGTGCCAGCAGTTATTCAAGGGGCGGGACATCCGAGCAGTACTTC.

The chain combines TRBV20-1 with TRBJ2-1; a possible D gene is TRBD2 (5 bases). This CDR3 contains 15 residues. V was cut by 5 bases and J by 7 bases, with 21 bases left in between. Germline V gene sequence: CDR1 DFQATT, CDR2 SNEGSKA (reference sequence). CDR3 sequence reads: CSAHLRGPWMNEQFF. CDR3 in DNA: TGCAGTGCTCATCTCCGAGGGCCTTGGATGAATGAGCAGTTCTTC.

The rearrangement links TRBV5-1 to TRBJ1-2; D gene ambiguous. CDR3 length: 14 residues. The ends were cut back, 4 bases at V and 3 bases at J, with 13 bases in the middle. Looked up from germline, CDR1 is SGHRS and CDR2 is YFSETQ. The CDR3 loop is CASSQITGDYGYTF. DNA of the CDR3: TGCGCCAGCAGCCAAATCACCGGAGACTATGGCTACACCTTC.

This chain joins TRBV3-1 and TRBJ2-2; possible D gene TRBD1, 7 bases. This CDR3 spans 16 amino acids. Germline CDR1 is LGHDT and CDR2 is YNNKEL (reference sequence). The V and J ends lost 3 bases and 1 base respectively, with 12 bases between them. CDR3 sequence reads: CASSQQGGKNTGELFF. The CDR3 DNA follows: TGTGCCAGCAGCCAGCAGGGGGGCAAGAACACCGGGGAGCTGTTTTTT.

At least ten counts were recorded for this clonotype. The chain links TRBV20-1 to TRBJ2-5; tentatively, D is TRBD2 (6 bases). Trimming took off 2 bases at V and 4 bases at J, with 14 bases between the two ends. The CDR3 is 14 amino acids. Germline CDR1 is DFQATT and CDR2 is SNEGSKA (reference sequence). The CDR3 DNA sequence: TGCAGTGCTAGACAATCGATGGGGGGAGAGACCCAGTACTTC. Translated, it gives CSARQSMGGETQYF.

The chain has TRBV12-3 or TRBV12-4 and TRBJ2-1, with TRBD2 as a possible D gene (5 bases). V was clipped by 1 base and J by 14 bases, with 12 bases between them. The CDR3 extends over 12 amino acids. DNA for the CDR3: TGTGCCAGCAGTTTAGGTAGCGTCGGGGAGTTCTTC. Its translation is CASSLGSVGEFF.

As for this clonotype: One end of the junction does not line up with germline, which may come from a read error. V and J are TRBV20-1 and TRBJ2-7; maybe TRBD1 (5 bases). The CDR3 has 13 residues. From germline, CDR1 is DFQATT and CDR2 SNEGSKA (reference sequence). The CDR3 bases are TGCTGTGCTTCAGGGCAGAGCTCCTACGAGCAGTACTTC. Protein: CCASGQSSYEQYF.

This chain joins TRBV19 and TRBJ2-2; D call uncertain. V was shortened by 2 bases and J by 2 bases, with 3 bases between the two germline ends. CDR1 is LNHDA and CDR2 is SQIVND in the germline V gene (reference sequence). The CDR3 runs to 13 residues. The CDR3 spells CASSIINTGELFF. CDR3 bases: TGTGCCAGTAGTATAATCAACACCGGGGAGCTGTTTTTT.